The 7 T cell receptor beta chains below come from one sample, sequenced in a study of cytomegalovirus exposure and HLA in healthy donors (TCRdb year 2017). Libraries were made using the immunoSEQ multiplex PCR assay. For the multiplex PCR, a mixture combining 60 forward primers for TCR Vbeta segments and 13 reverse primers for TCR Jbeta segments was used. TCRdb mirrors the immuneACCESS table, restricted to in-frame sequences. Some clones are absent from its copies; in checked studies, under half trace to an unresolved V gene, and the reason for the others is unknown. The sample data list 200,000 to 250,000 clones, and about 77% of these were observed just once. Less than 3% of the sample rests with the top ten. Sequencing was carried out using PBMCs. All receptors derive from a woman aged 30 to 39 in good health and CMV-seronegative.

The CDR3 protein is CASTSQAWEKLFF. For the CDR3, the DNA is TGTGCCAGCACCTCCCAAGCGTGGGAAAAACTGTTTTTT. The chain uses TRBV28 and TRBJ1-4; D call uncertain. Between the trimmed V and J ends, which lost 7 bases and 8 bases, there was a span of 14 bases. Germline V gives CDR1 MDHEN, CDR2 SYDVKM. There are 13 residues in the CDR3.

CDR3: CATSRARGEGGETQYF. The CDR3 bases are TGTGCCACCAGCAGAGCCAGGGGTGAAGGCGGGGAGACCCAGTACTTC. The V and J genes are TRBV15 and TRBJ2-5, with D possibly TRBD1 on 6 matching bases. The germline gives CDR1 LNHNV, CDR2 YYDKDF (reference sequence). The ends were cut back, 1 base at V and 5 bases at J, with 17 bases in the middle. This CDR3 contains 16 residues.

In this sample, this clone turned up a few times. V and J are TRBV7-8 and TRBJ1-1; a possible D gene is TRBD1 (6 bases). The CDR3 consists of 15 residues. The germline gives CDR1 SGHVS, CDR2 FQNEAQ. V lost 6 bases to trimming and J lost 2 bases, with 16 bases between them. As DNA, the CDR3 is TGTGCCAGCAGGGAACAGGGTCGAGTAAACACTGAAGCTTTCTTT. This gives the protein CASREQGRVNTEAFF.

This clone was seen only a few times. CDR3 in DNA: TGTGCCACGAAACCGGGACTAGCGTCCGGGGAGCTGTTTTTT. Amino acid sequence: CATKPGLASGELFF. The J gene is TRBJ2-2, the V gene TRBV10-3, with TRBD2 matching over 10 bases. This CDR3 has 14 amino acids. The V segment lost 10 bases and the J segment 6 bases; nucleotides outside the gene matches: 8. CDR1 is ENHRY and CDR2 is SYGVKD in the germline V gene.

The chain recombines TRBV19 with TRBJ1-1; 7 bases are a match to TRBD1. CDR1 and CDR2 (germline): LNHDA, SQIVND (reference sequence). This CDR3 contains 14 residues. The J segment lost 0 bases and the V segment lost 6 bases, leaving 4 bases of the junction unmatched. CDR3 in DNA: TGTGCCAGTAGACAGACAGGGCTGAACACTGAAGCTTTCTTT. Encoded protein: CASRQTGLNTEAFF.

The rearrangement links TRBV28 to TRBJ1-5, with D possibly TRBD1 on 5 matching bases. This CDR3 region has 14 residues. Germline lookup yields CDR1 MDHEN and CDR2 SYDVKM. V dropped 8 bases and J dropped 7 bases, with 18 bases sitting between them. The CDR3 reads CASLRPGRGQPQHF. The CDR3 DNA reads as TGTGCCAGCCTAAGGCCCGGGAGGGGCCAGCCCCAGCATTTT.

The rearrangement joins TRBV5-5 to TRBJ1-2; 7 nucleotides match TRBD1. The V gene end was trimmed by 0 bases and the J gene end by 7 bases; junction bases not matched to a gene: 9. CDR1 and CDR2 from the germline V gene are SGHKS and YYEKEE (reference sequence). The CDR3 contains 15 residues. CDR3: CASSLATRGKGGYTF. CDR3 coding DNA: TGTGCCAGCAGCTTGGCTACCAGGGGGAAGGGTGGCTACACCTTC.